The 22 T cell receptor beta chains listed next were all sequenced from one sample in a study of T cell responses to AZD1222 COVID-19 vaccine. Method: immunoSEQ multiplex PCR; TCRdb's copy keeps in-frame clones and lacks some. The profile covers some 160,000 clones, with just over 90% appearing a single time and approximately 2% taken by the ten largest. The specimen was peripheral blood, collected 28 days after the second AZD1222 dose. The receptors here all came from an adult who received the AZD1222 COVID-19 vaccine.

The chain recombines TRBV6-5 with TRBJ2-3, with D perhaps matching TRBD1 (6 bases). This CDR3 has 14 residues. Trimming took off 5 bases at V and 3 bases at J, with 12 bases between the two ends. CDR1 is MNHEY and CDR2 is SVGAGI in the germline V gene. The CDR3 DNA is TGTGCCAGCAGTAACGACAGGCCGACAGATACGCAGTATTTT. Its translation is CASSNDRPTDTQYF.

This chain connects TRBV30 to TRBJ1-6, with a possible D match to TRBD1 (5 bases). This CDR3 contains 17 residues. The germline gives CDR1 GTSNPN, CDR2 SVGIG (reference sequence). The V gene lost 0 bases and the J gene lost 0 bases, with 12 bases spanning the gap. CDR3 loop: CAWSVRAGNSYNSPLHF. In DNA form, the CDR3 reads TGTGCCTGGAGTGTAAGGGCAGGGAACTCCTATAATTCACCCCTCCACTTT.

This clone turned up a few times. CDR3 protein: CASSLVVSGLYNEQFF. For the CDR3, the DNA is TGTGCCAGCAGCTTAGTAGTTAGCGGGTTGTACAATGAGCAGTTCTTC. The chain carries TRBV7-2 and TRBJ2-1; 7 bases are shared with TRBD2. Germline CDR1 and CDR2: SGHTA and FQGNSA. The CDR3 covers 16 residues. The ends lost 1 base at V and 4 bases at J; junction bases unmatched: 7.

V and J are TRBV5-6 and TRBJ2-4; D assignment may be TRBD1 or TRBD2 (5 bases each). The CDR3 totals 15 residues. Looked up from germline, CDR1 is SGHDT and CDR2 is YYEEEE. Between the trimmed V and J ends, which lost 2 bases and 1 base, there was a span of 10 bases. In DNA form, the CDR3 reads TGTGCCAGCAGCTTAACGGGGACCGCCAAAAACATTCAGTACTTC. As protein: CASSLTGTAKNIQYF. Full variable domain (outside the CDR3, taken from reference TRBV5-6 and TRBJ2-4): DAGVTQSPTHLIKTRGQQVTLRCSPKSGHDTVSWYQQALGQGPQFIFQYYEEEERQRGNFPDRFSGHQFPNYSSELNVNALLLGDSALYLCASSLTGTAKNIQYFGAGTRLSVL.

The V and J genes are TRBV7-8 and TRBJ1-1; D is uncertain. The V and J ends lost 7 bases and 7 bases respectively, with 19 bases between them. The CDR3 totals 14 residues. In germline, CDR1 is SGHVS, CDR2 FQNEAQ. The CDR3 DNA is TGTGCCAGCATCAACAGATTGGAGGGCGATGAAGCTTTCTTT. It codes for CASINRLEGDEAFF.

The rearrangement joins TRBV5-1 to TRBJ1-6; a weak D match, TRBD1 (6 bases). CDR3 length equals 15 residues. Germline V CDR1 and CDR2: SGHRS, YFSETQ. V was trimmed by 3 bases and J by 0 bases, leaving 7 bases between them. The CDR3, as DNA: TGCGCCAGCAGCTCGGACAGCTCCTATAATTCACCCCTCCACTTT. This encodes CASSSDSSYNSPLHF.

The chain is built from TRBV19 and TRBJ2-1, with D maybe TRBD2 (5 bases). The V gene's germline CDR1 is LNHDA and CDR2 SQIVND (reference sequence). The germline V and J ends were trimmed by 3 bases and 0 bases, with 9 bases remaining between them. This CDR3 region has 15 residues. Here the CDR3 reads CASSIPGFSYNEQFF. The CDR3 bases are TGTGCCAGTAGTATCCCGGGGTTCTCCTACAATGAGCAGTTCTTC.

The chain links TRBV6-4 to TRBJ2-1; D perhaps matches TRBD2 (6 bases). Per the germline V gene, CDR1 is MRHNA and CDR2 is SNTAGT. This CDR3 region has 15 residues. Trimming pared 0 bases from V and 4 bases from J, leaving 10 bases between. CDR3 sequence (DNA): TGTGCCAGCAGTGACTCAGCGGGCGGGTACAATGAGCAGTTCTTC. Translated: CASSDSAGGYNEQFF.

The gene calls are TRBV5-1 and TRBJ2-2; 12 bases match TRBD2. V was pared by 3 bases and J by 4 bases, with 10 bases of the junction left unmatched. This CDR3 has 18 amino acids. Germline values: CDR1 SGHRS, CDR2 YFSETQ. The CDR3, as DNA: TGCGCCAGCAGCTCCCGAACCCTAGCGGGGGGGACCACCGGGGAGCTGTTTTTT. Translating gives CASSSRTLAGGTTGELFF.

The V call is TRBV5-6, the J call TRBJ2-3; perhaps TRBD2 as D (6 bases). The CDR3 is 14 residues long. CDR1 and CDR2 (germline): SGHDT, YYEEEE. V shed 7 bases and J shed 0 bases, with 12 bases lying between them. CDR3 in DNA: TGTGCCAGCCTTGGGACTTCTAGCACAGATACGCAGTATTTT. Encoded protein: CASLGTSSTDTQYF.

The genes are TRBV6-5 and TRBJ1-4; tentatively, D is TRBD1 (5 bases). Germline V gene lookup returns CDR1 MNHEY and CDR2 SVGAGI. The V gene lost 5 bases and the J gene lost 3 bases, with 10 bases spanning the gap. CDR3 size: 14 residues. The CDR3 DNA is TGTGCCAGCAGTCCAGGGTACCCTAATGAAAAACTGTTTTTT. Amino acids: CASSPGYPNEKLFF.

This sequence joins TRBV18 and TRBJ1-1; D may be TRBD1 (5 bases). Germline loops: CDR1 KGHSH, CDR2 LQKENI. V lost 3 bases and J lost 7, with 15 bases in between. CDR3 length: 14 amino acids. The CDR3 sequence: CASSPTGARREAFF. CDR3 sequence (DNA): TGTGCCAGCTCACCCACAGGTGCGAGACGTGAAGCTTTCTTT.

CDR3 in amino acids: CASSWANEKLFF. CDR3 nucleotides: TGTGCCAGCAGCTGGGCTAATGAAAAACTGTTTTTT. The rearrangement uses TRBV7-9 and TRBJ1-4; D gene unclear. The V end lost 4 bases, the J end lost 3 bases, and 3 bases lay between the germline ends. The CDR3 contains 12 residues. Germline CDR1 is SEHNR and CDR2 is FQNEAQ (reference sequence).

Written as DNA, the CDR3 is TGCGCCAGCAGCTTGGACGGGCGGCCGAGCTCCTACAATGAGCAGTTCTTC. Its protein product is CASSLDGRPSSYNEQFF. The V gene is TRBV5-1, the J gene TRBJ2-1, with D hard to call. The CDR3 consists of 17 residues. The germline V gene has CDR1 SGHRS and CDR2 YFSETQ. Trimming took off 0 bases at V and 0 bases at J, with 13 bases between the two ends.

The genes are TRBV19 and TRBJ2-3, with 8 nucleotides matching TRBD2. After removal of 0 bases from V and 6 bases from J, the junction contained 11 bases not matched to a gene. This CDR3 has 17 residues. CDR1 is LNHDA and CDR2 is SQIVND in the germline V gene (reference sequence). In DNA, the CDR3 is TGTGCCAGTAGTATAGAGAAGGGCGGGGGGCCCGGGGATACGCAGTATTTT. It encodes CASSIEKGGGPGDTQYF.

The chain uses TRBV11-2 and TRBJ1-4; D unclear. CDR3 length equals 15 residues. V gave up 6 bases and J gave up 0 bases, with 11 bases separating them. Germline loops: CDR1 SGHAT, CDR2 FQNNGV. DNA for the CDR3: TGTGCCAGCAGGCTTACGCCCGCAACTAATGAAAAACTGTTTTTT. It yields the protein CASRLTPATNEKLFF.

This chain joins TRBV29-1 and TRBJ2-5; D is perhaps TRBD1 or TRBD2 (5 bases each). CDR1 is SQVTM, CDR2 ANQGSEA, per germline. This CDR3 spans 12 amino acids. V was clipped by 7 bases and J by 4 bases, with 13 bases between them. CDR3 DNA: TGCAGCGGGGGACGGGTGGGAGAGACCCAGTACTTC. Its protein is CSGGRVGETQYF.

V and J are TRBV2 and TRBJ2-7; D unclear. The germline V gene encodes CDR1 SNHLY and CDR2 FYNNEI. CDR3 length: 10 residues. Deletions cut 7 bases from V and 4 bases from J, with 5 bases between. The CDR3 nucleotides read TGTGCCAGCATCGGGTACGAGCAGTACTTC. It codes for CASIGYEQYF.

The genes are TRBV10-3 and TRBJ1-3; maybe TRBD1 (6 bases). The germline gives CDR1 ENHRY, CDR2 SYGVKD. The CDR3 has 13 amino acids. Trimming removed 3 bases at V and 9 bases at J, with 12 bases between. The CDR3: CAISDGGAATIYF. Written as DNA, the CDR3 is TGTGCCATCAGTGATGGGGGGGCGGCCACCATATATTTT.

The V gene is TRBV7-9, the J gene TRBJ1-4, with D maybe TRBD1 (6 bases). Germline V gene sequence: CDR1 SEHNR, CDR2 FQNEAQ (reference sequence). V lost 1 base and J lost 6, with 12 bases in between. CDR3 length: 15 amino acids. The CDR3 region is CASSLVGGRDEKLFF. The CDR3 DNA reads TGTGCCAGCAGCTTAGTAGGGGGAAGAGATGAAAAACTGTTTTTT.

This clone was seen more than once but under ten times. V gene TRBV20-1 combines with J gene TRBJ1-5; D call uncertain. Between the trimmed V and J ends, which lost 3 bases and 2 bases, there was a span of 17 bases. The CDR3 has 16 amino acids. Germline CDR1 and CDR2: DFQATT and SNEGSKA (reference sequence). The DNA for the CDR3 is TGCAGTGCTAGTTATTCGAACGTGGTAGGCAATCAGCCCCAGCATTTT. Its translation is CSASYSNVVGNQPQHF.

This clone was counted only a few times. This chain uses TRBV9 with TRBJ1-1; D not certain. V was pared by 0 bases and J by 7 bases, with 10 bases between. Germline CDR1 SGDLS, CDR2 YYNGEE. This CDR3 is built from 13 residues. This chain's CDR3 is CASSVAGRSEAFF. DNA for the CDR3: TGTGCCAGCAGCGTAGCAGGAAGGAGTGAAGCTTTCTTT.